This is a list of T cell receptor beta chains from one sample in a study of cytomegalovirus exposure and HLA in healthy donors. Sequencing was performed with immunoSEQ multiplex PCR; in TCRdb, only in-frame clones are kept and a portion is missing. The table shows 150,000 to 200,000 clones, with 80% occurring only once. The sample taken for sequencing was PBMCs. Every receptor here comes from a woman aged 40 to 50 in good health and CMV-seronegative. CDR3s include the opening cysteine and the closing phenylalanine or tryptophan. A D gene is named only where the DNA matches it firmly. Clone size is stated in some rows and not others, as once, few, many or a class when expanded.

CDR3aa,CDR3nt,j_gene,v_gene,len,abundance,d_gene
CAISSGTYTYEQYF,TGTGCCATCAGTTCCGGGACTTACACCTACGAGCAGTACTTC,TRBJ2-7,TRBV10-3,14,-,-
CATSRGLAGTDTQYF,TGTGCCACCAGCAGAGGACTAGCGGGAACAGATACGCAGTATTTT,TRBJ2-3,TRBV15,15,-,TRBD2
CASDTGAGIQYF,TGTGCCAGCGATACAGGGGCGGGCATTCAGTACTTC,TRBJ2-4,TRBV25-1,12,-,TRBD1
CAWSRVGNQPQHF,TGTGCCTGGAGTCGGGTGGGCAATCAGCCCCAGCATTTT,TRBJ1-5,TRBV30,13,-,-
CASRETGGNQPQHF,TGTGCCAGCAGGGAGACAGGGGGGAATCAGCCCCAGCATTTT,TRBJ1-5,TRBV27,14,-,TRBD1
CAWNPWDFNTGELFF,TGTGCCTGGAATCCTTGGGACTTCAACACCGGGGAGCTGTTTTTT,TRBJ2-2,TRBV30,15,-,-
CATLTGQTGSEAFF,TGTGCCACACTGACTGGACAGACGGGGAGTGAAGCTTTCTTT,TRBJ1-1,TRBV10-3,14,few,-
CASSQRTRRNTEAFF,TGTGCCAGCTCACAAAGGACACGGAGGAACACTGAAGCTTTCTTT,TRBJ1-1,TRBV18,15,-,-
CASSLKLAGGGQETQYF,TGTGCCAGCAGCTTAAAACTAGCGGGAGGGGGCCAAGAGACCCAGTACTTC,TRBJ2-5,TRBV7-2,17,-,TRBD2
CASSISGGAVTDTQYF,TGTGCCAGCAGCATAAGCGGGGGAGCAGTCACAGATACGCAGTATTTT,TRBJ2-3,TRBV5-5,16,once,TRBD2
CASSKQRDYRSYTF,TGTGCCAGCAGCAAACAGCGGGATTACAGAAGCTACACCTTC,TRBJ1-2,TRBV6-5,14,-,-
CAWRATGGVGYTF,TGTGCCTGGAGGGCGACAGGGGGCGTCGGCTACACCTTC,TRBJ1-2,TRBV30,13,-,TRBD1
CASSLGDRGRAYNEQFF,TGTGCCAGCAGCTTGGGGGACAGGGGGCGCGCCTACAATGAGCAGTTCTTC,TRBJ2-1,TRBV5-6,17,once,TRBD1
CSARQAAMNTEAFF,TGCAGCGCTCGACAGGCGGCGATGAACACTGAAGCTTTCTTT,TRBJ1-1,TRBV29-1,14,-,-
CASSFLLGTGANVLTF,TGTGCCAGCAGCTTCTTACTCGGGACTGGGGCCAACGTCCTGACTTTC,TRBJ2-6,TRBV7-2,16,once,-
CASSLGLAGVGGDTQYF,TGTGCCAGCAGCTTGGGACTAGCGGGAGTGGGTGGAGATACGCAGTATTTT,TRBJ2-3,TRBV7-9,17,-,TRBD2